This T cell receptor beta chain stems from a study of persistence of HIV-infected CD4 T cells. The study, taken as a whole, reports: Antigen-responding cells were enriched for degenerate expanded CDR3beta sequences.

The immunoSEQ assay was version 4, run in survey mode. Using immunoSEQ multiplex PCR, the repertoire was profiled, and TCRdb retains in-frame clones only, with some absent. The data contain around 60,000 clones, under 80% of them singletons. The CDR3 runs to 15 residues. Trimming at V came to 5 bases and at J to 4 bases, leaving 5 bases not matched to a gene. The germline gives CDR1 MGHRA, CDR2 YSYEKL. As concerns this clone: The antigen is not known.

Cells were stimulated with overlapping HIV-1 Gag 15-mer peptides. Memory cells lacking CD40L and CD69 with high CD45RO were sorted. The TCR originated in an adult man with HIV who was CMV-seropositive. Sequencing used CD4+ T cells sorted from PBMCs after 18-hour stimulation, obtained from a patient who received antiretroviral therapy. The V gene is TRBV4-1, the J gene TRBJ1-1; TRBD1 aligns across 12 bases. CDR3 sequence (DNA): TGCGCCAGCAGCTGGGGACAGGGGGCGCCCACTGAAGCTTTCTTT. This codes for CASSWGQGAPTEAFF.